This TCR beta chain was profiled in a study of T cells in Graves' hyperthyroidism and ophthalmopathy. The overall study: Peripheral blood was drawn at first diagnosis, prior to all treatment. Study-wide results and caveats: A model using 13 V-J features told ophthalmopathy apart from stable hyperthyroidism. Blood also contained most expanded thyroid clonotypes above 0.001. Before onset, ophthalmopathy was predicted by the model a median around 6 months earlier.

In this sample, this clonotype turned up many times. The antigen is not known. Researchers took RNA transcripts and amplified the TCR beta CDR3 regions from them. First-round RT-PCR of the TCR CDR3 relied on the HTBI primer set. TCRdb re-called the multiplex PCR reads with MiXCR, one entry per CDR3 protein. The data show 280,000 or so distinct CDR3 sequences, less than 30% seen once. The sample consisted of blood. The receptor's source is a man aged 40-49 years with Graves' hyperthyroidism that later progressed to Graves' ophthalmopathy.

Here the CDR3 DNA reads TGTGCCTCGGCCCCAGGGGATGGGAGCTCCTACGAGCAGTACTTC. This gives the protein CASAPGDGSSYEQYF. The chain is built from TRBV6-5 and TRBJ2-7, with a weak D call TRBD1 (6 bases). The CDR3 is 15 residues long. The V and J ends lost 11 bases and 0 bases respectively, with 20 bases between them. Looked up from germline, CDR1 is MNHEY and CDR2 is SVGAGI.